The clone carrying this T cell receptor beta chain came up once. Its specificity is unknown. Using immunoSEQ multiplex PCR, the repertoire was profiled, and TCRdb retains in-frame clones only, with some absent. The sample has 40,000 to 45,000 clones; around 84% are singletons. The record originates from a study of OX40 agonist ivuxolimab in advanced cancers. The V end lost 1 base, the J end lost 10 bases, and 17 bases lay between the germline ends. The germline gives CDR1 SGHTS, CDR2 YDEGEE. The CDR3 length is 14 residues. Whole-study findings and limits: At doses 0.1 to 3.0 mg/kg, CD4+ and CD8+ clones expanded. Near-lowest levels of clonal expansion characterized partial responders at 0.1-3.0 mg/kg. More expanded clones were found, on average, in CD8+ than in CD4+ T cells.

The receptor was isolated from an adult with an advanced solid tumor such as melanoma, head and neck, liver or kidney cancer. This chain uses TRBV5-8 with TRBJ1-1; a weak D match, TRBD1 (5 bases). Sequencing was performed on CD4+ or CD8+ T cells sorted from blood, taken in a trial of the OX40 agonist ivuxolimab. CDR3 loop: CASSLQGVVEGAFF. In DNA, the CDR3 is TGTGCCAGCAGCTTGCAGGGTGTCGTTGAGGGAGCTTTCTTT.